Listed below are T cell receptor beta chains from one sample, sequenced in a study of CD8 T cells in Susac syndrome. TCRdb fed the immunoSEQ multiplex PCR reads into MiXCR, producing one record per CDR3 protein. The sample carries a few hundred thousand distinct CDR3 sequences, around 85% recorded once. Specimen: CD8+ T cells from PBMCs. The receptors originated from a human donor with multiple sclerosis. CDR3s include the opening cysteine and the closing phenylalanine or tryptophan. D genes are given only for firm matches. Rows give clone size only sometimes, using once, few, many, or a class for an expanded clone.

len: 15
d_gene: NA
v_gene: TRBV6-4
abundance: NA
j_gene: TRBJ2-1
CDR3aa: CASSDSGQGYNEQFF
CDR3nt: TGTGCCAGCAGTGACTCGGGGCAGGGGTACAATGAGCAGTTCTTC

len: 15
d_gene: NA
v_gene: TRBV6-1
abundance: once
j_gene: TRBJ2-5
CDR3aa: CASSPGVTSQETQYF
CDR3nt: TGTGCCAGCAGCCCCGGTGTGACTTCCCAAGAGACCCAGTACTTC

len: 16
d_gene: NA
v_gene: TRBV19
abundance: NA
j_gene: TRBJ2-1
CDR3aa: CASSILSAGAINEQFF
CDR3nt: TGTGCCAGTAGTATCCTCTCTGCGGGTGCTATCAATGAGCAGTTCTTC

len: 17
d_gene: TRBD2
v_gene: TRBV29-1
abundance: NA
j_gene: TRBJ2-1
CDR3aa: CSVEENSGRAWYNEQFF
CDR3nt: TGCAGCGTTGAGGAAAATAGCGGGAGGGCCTGGTACAATGAGCAGTTCTTC

len: 14
d_gene: NA
v_gene: TRBV29-1
abundance: NA
j_gene: TRBJ1-5
CDR3aa: CSPRKGDDNQPQHF
CDR3nt: TGCAGCCCTCGGAAGGGGGATGACAATCAGCCCCAGCATTTT

len: 16
d_gene: NA
v_gene: TRBV6-5
abundance: once
j_gene: TRBJ1-1
CDR3aa: CASSLSGEGHYTEAFF
CDR3nt: TGTGCCAGCAGCTTATCGGGGGAGGGTCATTACACTGAAGCTTTCTTT

len: 14
d_gene: TRBD1
v_gene: TRBV12-3/TRBV12-4
abundance: few
j_gene: TRBJ2-7
CDR3aa: CASRRQGIFGEQYF
CDR3nt: TGTGCCAGCCGACGACAGGGGATTTTTGGCGAGCAGTACTTC

len: 16
d_gene: NA
v_gene: TRBV27
abundance: NA
j_gene: TRBJ2-2
CDR3aa: CASVFEEGAPPGELFF
CDR3nt: TGTGCCAGCGTTTTCGAGGAGGGGGCGCCCCCCGGGGAGCTGTTTTTT

len: 16
d_gene: NA
v_gene: TRBV4-1
abundance: NA
j_gene: TRBJ1-2
CDR3aa: CASSSIVFRDPYGYTF
CDR3nt: TGCGCCAGCAGCTCTATAGTCTTCCGGGACCCCTATGGCTACACCTTC

len: 12
d_gene: NA
v_gene: TRBV6-1
abundance: NA
j_gene: TRBJ2-2
CDR3aa: CAIIRGTGELFF
CDR3nt: TGTGCCATAATCAGGGGTACCGGGGAGCTGTTTTTT

len: 15
d_gene: TRBD2
v_gene: TRBV7-9
abundance: NA
j_gene: TRBJ2-7
CDR3aa: CASSPGSGRTHEQYF
CDR3nt: TGTGCCAGCAGCCCCGGGAGCGGGAGGACCCACGAGCAGTACTTC

len: 22
d_gene: NA
v_gene: TRBV24-1
abundance: NA
j_gene: TRBJ1-1
CDR3aa: CATSDLPSPPTPPGGSNTEAFF
CDR3nt: TGTGCCACCAGTGATTTGCCCTCCCCCCCAACCCCCCCTGGGGGCTCGAACACTGAAGCTTTCTTT

len: 15
d_gene: NA
v_gene: TRBV27
abundance: NA
j_gene: TRBJ1-2
CDR3aa: CASSFSSQGNYGYTF
CDR3nt: TGTGCCAGCAGTTTTAGTTCGCAGGGCAACTATGGCTACACCTTC

len: 14
d_gene: NA
v_gene: TRBV29-1
abundance: NA
j_gene: TRBJ2-2
CDR3aa: CSVGGGANTGELFF
CDR3nt: TGCAGCGTTGGTGGGGGAGCGAACACCGGGGAGCTGTTTTTT

len: 13
d_gene: NA
v_gene: TRBV6-5
abundance: NA
j_gene: TRBJ2-3
CDR3aa: CASSYSSRDTQYF
CDR3nt: TGTGCCAGCAGTTACTCTTCTAGGGATACGCAGTATTTT

len: 15
d_gene: NA
v_gene: TRBV19
abundance: NA
j_gene: TRBJ2-7
CDR3aa: CASSFVGVSRDEQYF
CDR3nt: TGTGCCAGTAGTTTTGTTGGGGTCTCTCGGGACGAGCAGTACTTC

len: 15
d_gene: TRBD1
v_gene: TRBV7-9
abundance: NA
j_gene: TRBJ2-7
CDR3aa: CASSPRTGGPYEQYF
CDR3nt: TGTGCCAGCAGTCCCAGGACAGGGGGCCCCTACGAGCAGTACTTC

len: 13
d_gene: TRBD1
v_gene: TRBV20-1
abundance: NA
j_gene: TRBJ2-7
CDR3aa: CSAPGTGNYEQYF
CDR3nt: TGCAGTGCCCCCGGGACAGGGAACTACGAGCAGTACTTC

len: 14
d_gene: TRBD1
v_gene: TRBV6-5
abundance: NA
j_gene: TRBJ1-6
CDR3aa: CASSKDRAGSPLHF
CDR3nt: TGTGCCAGCAGTAAGGACAGGGCTGGGTCACCCCTCCACTTT

len: 14
d_gene: NA
v_gene: TRBV7-2
abundance: NA
j_gene: TRBJ1-5
CDR3aa: CASSLSGVPQPQHF
CDR3nt: TGTGCCAGCAGCTTGTCAGGGGTCCCTCAGCCCCAGCATTTT

len: 14
d_gene: NA
v_gene: TRBV18
abundance: few
j_gene: TRBJ2-4
CDR3aa: CASSPGTGKNIQYF
CDR3nt: TGTGCCAGCTCCCCCGGGACGGGCAAAAACATTCAGTACTTC

len: 13
d_gene: TRBD1
v_gene: TRBV12-3/TRBV12-4
abundance: NA
j_gene: TRBJ1-5
CDR3aa: CASSPGGYQPQHF
CDR3nt: TGTGCCAGCAGCCCAGGGGGCTATCAGCCCCAGCATTTT

len: 16
d_gene: TRBD2
v_gene: TRBV4-1
abundance: few
j_gene: TRBJ2-2
CDR3aa: CASSRKTSGDTGELFF
CDR3nt: TGCGCCAGCAGCCGAAAGACTAGCGGGGACACCGGGGAGCTGTTTTTT

len: 15
d_gene: NA
v_gene: TRBV7-8
abundance: NA
j_gene: TRBJ1-5
CDR3aa: CASTREVKINQPQHF
CDR3nt: TGTGCCAGCACCCGGGAAGTTAAGATCAATCAGCCCCAGCATTTT

len: 15
d_gene: TRBD2
v_gene: TRBV5-1
abundance: NA
j_gene: TRBJ2-7
CDR3aa: CASSHWISGSHEQYF
CDR3nt: TGCGCCAGCAGCCATTGGATTAGCGGGAGCCACGAGCAGTACTTC

len: 16
d_gene: TRBD1
v_gene: TRBV28
abundance: NA
j_gene: TRBJ2-1
CDR3aa: CASSKQGASVLHEQFF
CDR3nt: TGTGCCAGCAGCAAACAGGGGGCAAGCGTGCTACATGAGCAGTTCTTC

len: 16
d_gene: TRBD2
v_gene: TRBV7-3
abundance: NA
j_gene: TRBJ2-3
CDR3aa: CASSLLAGAYTDTQYF
CDR3nt: TGTGCCAGCAGCCTACTAGCGGGAGCGTATACAGATACGCAGTATTTT

len: 14
d_gene: NA
v_gene: TRBV12-3/TRBV12-4
abundance: NA
j_gene: TRBJ1-5
CDR3aa: CASSPAYGNQPQHF
CDR3nt: TGTGCCAGCAGCCCAGCCTACGGAAATCAGCCCCAGCATTTT

len: 12
d_gene: TRBD1
v_gene: TRBV6-2/TRBV6-3
abundance: NA
j_gene: TRBJ2-7
CDR3aa: CASSMTGPEQYF
CDR3nt: TGTGCCAGCAGTATGACAGGGCCCGAGCAGTACTTC

len: 14
d_gene: NA
v_gene: TRBV12-3/TRBV12-4
abundance: NA
j_gene: TRBJ2-7
CDR3aa: CASSLDYSSYEQYF
CDR3nt: TGTGCCAGCAGTCTCGACTACAGCTCCTACGAGCAGTACTTC

len: 13
d_gene: NA
v_gene: TRBV6-5
abundance: NA
j_gene: TRBJ2-4
CDR3aa: CASSTGPKNIQYF
CDR3nt: TGTGCCAGCAGCACCGGGCCAAAAAACATTCAGTACTTC

len: 13
d_gene: TRBD1
v_gene: TRBV27
abundance: NA
j_gene: TRBJ2-7
CDR3aa: CASSSYTGDEQYF
CDR3nt: TGTGCCAGCAGTTCCTATACAGGGGACGAGCAGTACTTC

len: 16
d_gene: TRBD1
v_gene: TRBV4-1
abundance: NA
j_gene: TRBJ2-2
CDR3aa: CASSLSGQGWIGELFF
CDR3nt: TGCGCCAGCAGCCTTTCCGGACAGGGATGGATCGGGGAGCTGTTTTTT

len: 15
d_gene: NA
v_gene: TRBV4-2
abundance: NA
j_gene: TRBJ1-6
CDR3aa: CASSQVANRNSPLHF
CDR3nt: TGTGCCAGCAGCCAAGTTGCGAACCGTAATTCACCCCTCCACTTT

len: 9
d_gene: NA
v_gene: TRBV7-2
abundance: NA
j_gene: TRBJ1-2
CDR3aa: CASGEGYTF
CDR3nt: TGTGCCAGCGGGGAAGGCTACACCTTC